This T cell receptor (beta chain) is drawn from a study of beta chain features in type 1 diabetes. This CDR3 has 13 residues. Germline assignment: CDR1 SGHNT and CDR2 YENEEA. V lost 6 bases and J lost 2, with 11 bases in between. A word on this clone: No antigen is known for it.

Study-wide findings and caveats: VDJ junctions sequenced from type 1 diabetes patients showed fewer insertions and more deletions. Comparison showed that naive, central memory and Treg TCRB repertoires appeared more similar among patients than among healthy donors.

As every portion of the isolated RNA was reverse transcribed, the sequencing read expressed TCRB transcripts. Sequenced by immunoSEQ multiplex PCR; TCRdb stores in-frame clones only, minus some. The table lists 200,000 to 250,000 clones, over 9.5% of them singletons. Sequenced sample: naive CD4+ T cells from blood. This clonotype was sampled from a woman aged 18 to 35 in good health. The chain uses TRBV11-3 and TRBJ2-7, with no clear D. The CDR3: CASSQSPAYEQYF. The CDR3 nucleotides are TGTGCCAGCAGTCAAAGCCCGGCCTACGAGCAGTACTTC.